This passage covers 30 T cell receptor beta chains from one sample sequenced in a study of early stage breast cancer tumors. The protocol was immunoSEQ multiplex PCR, while the TCRdb copy is restricted to in-frame clones and leaves out a portion. The sample has about 19,000 clones; about four fifths are singletons. The sample taken for sequencing was blood. The source is a person between 65 and 79 years old with breast cancer.

The sample holds one count of this clone. The rearrangement joins TRBV15 to TRBJ1-3, with D possibly being TRBD1 (5 bases). The CDR3 is 15 residues long. CDR1 and CDR2 from the germline V gene are LNHNV and YYDKDF (reference sequence). The V end lost 6 bases, the J end lost 1 base, and 13 bases lay between the germline ends. Here the CDR3 DNA reads TGTGCCACCAGGGGGGGAGGTGTTTCTGGAAACACCATATATTTT. It specifies CATRGGGVSGNTIYF.

CDR3 bases: TGTGCCAGCAGTTTCTTCAAGGGGTACGAGCAGTACTTC. This encodes CASSFFKGYEQYF. This chain uses TRBV28 with TRBJ2-7, with D tentatively TRBD1 (5 bases). Germline V gene sequence: CDR1 MDHEN, CDR2 SYDVKM. Deletions cut 3 bases from V and 4 bases from J, with 10 bases between. There are 13 residues in the CDR3.

This rearrangement joins TRBV5-1 to TRBJ2-2; 9 bases map to TRBD2. The CDR3 spans 17 residues. The ends lost 2 bases at V and 1 base at J; junction bases unmatched: 6. Germline values: CDR1 SGHRS, CDR2 YFSETQ. For the CDR3, the DNA is TGCGCCAGCAGCTTAGGTAGCGGGGGCCAGAACACCGGGGAGCTGTTTTTT. It codes for CASSLGSGGQNTGELFF.

The rearrangement joins TRBV7-2 to TRBJ2-5; a possible D gene is TRBD1 (7 bases). Trimming took off 2 bases at V and 2 bases at J, with 21 bases between the two ends. CDR3 length equals 18 residues. Germline CDR1 reads SGHTA; CDR2 reads FQGNSA. DNA for the CDR3: TGTGCCAGCAGCTTAATCTTCGGAGGGGGCGCACAACAAGAGACCCAGTACTTC. Translated: CASSLIFGGGAQQETQYF.

This chain joins TRBV7-3 and TRBJ1-2, with D maybe TRBD1 (6 bases). CDR3 length equals 14 residues. Germline V lookup: CDR1 SGHTA, CDR2 FQGTGA. Trimming removed 0 bases from V and 4 bases from J, with 9 bases in between. DNA for the CDR3: TGTGCCAGCAGCTTAACGCCACAGGGCTATGGCTACACCTTC. The encoded protein is CASSLTPQGYGYTF.

The genes are TRBV12-5 and TRBJ1-2, with TRBD1 matching over 8 bases. CDR3 size: 14 residues. The junction had 3 bases not matched to a gene; V was cut back by 2 bases and J by 4 bases. The germline gives CDR1 LGHNT, CDR2 FRNRAP. The CDR3 coding sequence is TGTGCTAGTGGTTTGCAGGGGGCGGTCTATGGCTACACCTTC. Amino acid sequence: CASGLQGAVYGYTF.

The V gene is TRBV29-1, the J gene TRBJ2-7, with a weak D call TRBD2 (6 bases). The CDR3 contains 13 residues. V lost 5 bases and J 1 base, leaving 12 bases between the germline ends. The germline V gene has CDR1 SQVTM and CDR2 ANQGSEA. This CDR3 is CSVRRDVSYEQYF. CDR3 sequence (DNA): TGCAGCGTTCGGAGGGACGTTTCCTACGAGCAGTACTTC.

This chain connects TRBV7-9 to TRBJ2-3, with TRBD2 matching over 10 bases. CDR1 is SEHNR, CDR2 FQNEAQ, per germline (reference sequence). This CDR3 comprises 16 residues. With V trimmed by 1 base and J by 2 bases, 3 bases remained unmatched. The CDR3 spells CASSLELAGDTDTQYF. CDR3 bases: TGTGCCAGCAGCTTAGAGCTAGCGGGGGACACAGATACGCAGTATTTT.

This chain joins TRBV5-1 and TRBJ1-1, with 7 bases aligning to TRBD1. Germline-derived CDR1 and CDR2 are SGHRS and YFSETQ. The junction had 5 bases not matched to a gene; V was cut back by 4 bases and J by 2 bases. CDR3 length equals 14 residues. The CDR3, as DNA: TGCGCCAGCAGCACTGGACAGGCAAACACTGAAGCTTTCTTT. It specifies CASSTGQANTEAFF.

A few counts support this clone. The chain couples TRBV2 to TRBJ2-7; TRBD2 agrees at 8 bases. CDR3 length: 17 residues. Trimming cost V 0 bases and J 2 bases; bases outside gene matches: 9. Germline lookup yields CDR1 SNHLY and CDR2 FYNNEI. As DNA, the CDR3 is TGTGCCAGCAGTGAAGCCTGGCGGGGGGACTCTACCTACGAGCAGTACTTC. Encoded protein: CASSEAWRGDSTYEQYF.

The rearrangement joins TRBV6-4 to TRBJ2-7; possible D gene TRBD2, 5 bases. Germline V gene lookup returns CDR1 MRHNA and CDR2 SNTAGT. Trimming took off 0 bases at V and 4 bases at J, with 16 bases between the two ends. CDR3 length: 16 amino acids. CDR3 sequence reads: CASSDSKRLALYEQYF. The CDR3 DNA is TGTGCCAGCAGTGACTCGAAGAGGCTAGCCCTTTACGAGCAGTACTTC.

This clone occurred a few times. V is TRBV5-4 and J is TRBJ1-6, with D possibly TRBD1 on 5 matching bases. CDR1 and CDR2 (germline): SGHNT, YYREEE (reference sequence). This CDR3 spans 13 amino acids. V lost 8 bases to trimming and J lost 9 bases, with 15 bases between them. The CDR3 bases are TGTGCCAGTATGGGGGGACTCGGTTCACCCCTCCACTTT. Its protein product is CASMGGLGSPLHF. The complete variable domain, with remaining parts taken from reference TRBV5-4 and TRBJ1-6, reads ETGVTQSPTHLIKTRGQQVTLRCSSQSGHNTVSWYQQALGQGPQFIFQYYREEENGRGNFPPRFSGLQFPNYSSELNVNALELDDSALYLCASMGGLGSPLHFGNGTRLTVT.

The chain couples TRBV10-3 to TRBJ2-1; D might be TRBD2 (7 bases). There are 15 residues in the CDR3. Germline CDR1 and CDR2: ENHRY and SYGVKD. The V end lost 5 bases, the J end lost 7 bases, and 18 bases lay between the germline ends. CDR3 loop: CAISKGGGVENEQFF. CDR3 sequence (DNA): TGTGCCATCAGTAAAGGGGGGGGAGTTGAGAATGAGCAGTTCTTC.

The chain carries TRBV5-1 and TRBJ2-1; 9 nucleotides line up with TRBD2. CDR1 is SGHRS, CDR2 YFSETQ, per germline. Trimming at V came to 0 bases and at J to 4 bases, leaving 8 bases not matched to a gene. This CDR3 region has 17 residues. The DNA of the CDR3 is TGCGCCAGCAGCTTGGGTTCCAGCGGGGGGCTTTACAATGAGCAGTTCTTC. Translated: CASSLGSSGGLYNEQFF. The full variable domain, completed using reference TRBV5-1 and TRBJ2-1, is KAGVTQTPRYLIKTRGQQVTLSCSPISGHRSVSWYQQTPGQGLQFLFEYFSETQRNKGNFPGRFSGRQFSNSRSEMNVSTLELGDSALYLCASSLGSSGGLYNEQFFGPGTRLTVL.

The V gene is TRBV5-1, the J gene TRBJ1-1, with D possibly matching TRBD1 (5 bases). Trimming stripped 6 bases from V and 0 bases from J, with 12 bases between. In germline, CDR1 is SGHRS, CDR2 YFSETQ. CDR3 length: 14 amino acids. In DNA form, the CDR3 reads TGCGCCAGCAAAAGGGGTGGCATGAACACTGAAGCTTTCTTT. Translating it yields CASKRGGMNTEAFF.

The V gene is TRBV27, the J gene TRBJ2-3; D remains unclear. CDR3 length: 13 residues. V gave up 4 bases and J gave up 8 bases, with 13 bases separating them. Germline V gene lookup returns CDR1 MNHEY and CDR2 SMNVEV (reference sequence). The CDR3 DNA is TGTGCCAGCAGTTCTCCTGTAGTTGGTACGCAGTATTTT. Translated, it gives CASSSPVVGTQYF.

This chain joins TRBV28 and TRBJ1-6; 10 positions agree with TRBD1. The trim removed 4 bases at V and 7 bases at J, leaving 7 bases unmatched. CDR1 MDHEN and CDR2 SYDVKM come from the germline V gene. This CDR3 spans 16 amino acids. CDR3 amino acids: CASSSRQGAGNSPLHF. As DNA, the CDR3 is TGTGCCAGCAGTTCCCGACAGGGGGCCGGGAATTCACCCCTCCACTTT.

The chain uses TRBV7-9 and TRBJ2-3; TRBD1 agrees at 11 bases. The germline V gene has CDR1 SEHNR and CDR2 FQNEAQ (reference sequence). V shed 4 bases and J 3 bases; nucleotides not matched to a gene: 3. The CDR3 loop spans 15 amino acids. In DNA form, the CDR3 reads TGTGCCAGCAGCTGGGACAGGGGGGTGACAGATACGCAGTATTTT. Its protein is CASSWDRGVTDTQYF. The full variable domain, with the rest looked up from reference TRBV7-9 and TRBJ2-3, is DTGVSQNPRHKITKRGQNVTFRCDPISEHNRLYWYRQTLGQGPEFLTYFQNEAQLEKSRLLSDRFSAERPKGSFSTLEIQRTEQGDSAMYLCASSWDRGVTDTQYFGPGTRLTVL.

In this sample, this clone turned up a few times. The chain employs TRBV2 and TRBJ1-6, with TRBD1 matching 7 bases. The germline V gene encodes CDR1 SNHLY and CDR2 FYNNEI. The ends lost 8 bases at V and 8 bases at J; junction bases unmatched: 3. The CDR3 is 12 amino acids. The CDR3 region has the DNA TGTGCCAGCCAGACAGGGTATTCACCCCTCCACTTT. As protein: CASQTGYSPLHF.

This chain links TRBV28 with TRBJ2-5, with TRBD1 matching 10 bases. The trim removed 8 bases at V and 3 bases at J, leaving 6 bases unmatched. CDR1 is MDHEN and CDR2 is SYDVKM in the germline V gene. This CDR3 has 14 residues. The CDR3 nucleotides are TGTGCCAGCTACGGGACAGGGGCTAAAGAGACCCAGTACTTC. This codes for CASYGTGAKETQYF.

The chain combines TRBV30 with TRBJ1-2; 8 bases are shared with TRBD1. The V gene's germline CDR1 is GTSNPN and CDR2 SVGIG (reference sequence). V was clipped by 4 bases and J by 3 bases; unmatched bases: 10. The length of the CDR3 is 15 residues. The CDR3 here is CAWIGGRGRDYGYTF. Here the CDR3 DNA reads TGTGCCTGGATCGGAGGCAGGGGGCGCGACTATGGCTACACCTTC.

V is TRBV9 and J is TRBJ1-2; D perhaps matches TRBD1 (5 bases). CDR3 size: 13 residues. Germline-derived CDR1 and CDR2 are SGDLS and YYNGEE. Trimming took off 6 bases at V and 5 bases at J, with 14 bases between the two ends. CDR3 region: CASTQIDSYGYTF. In DNA form, the CDR3 reads TGTGCCAGCACCCAAATAGACAGTTATGGCTACACCTTC. The full variable domain, rest sourced from reference TRBV9 and TRBJ1-2, is DSGVTQTPKHLITATGQRVTLRCSPRSGDLSVYWYQQSLDQGLQFLIQYYNGEERAKGNILERFSAQQFPDLHSELNLSSLELGDSALYFCASTQIDSYGYTFGSGTRLTVV.

The chain recombines TRBV18 with TRBJ1-3; 8 bases agree with TRBD1. V dropped 3 bases and J dropped 0; count of bases not matched to a gene: 4. The germline V gene has CDR1 KGHSH and CDR2 LQKENI. There are 16 residues in the CDR3. In DNA, the CDR3 is TGTGCCAGCTCACCGGGACAGGCCCTCTCTGGAAACACCATATATTTT. Translating it yields CASSPGQALSGNTIYF.

The V and J genes are TRBV19 and TRBJ1-1, with D tentatively TRBD1 (5 bases). Germline V gives CDR1 LNHDA, CDR2 SQIVND (reference sequence). This CDR3 contains 12 residues. Trimming took off 10 bases at V and 2 bases at J, with 11 bases between the two ends. CDR3 residues: CANSDRNTEAFF. The CDR3 region has the DNA TGTGCCAATTCAGACAGAAACACTGAAGCTTTCTTT. The complete variable domain, with remaining parts taken from reference TRBV19 and TRBJ1-1, reads DGGITQSPKYLFRKEGQNVTLSCEQNLNHDAMYWYRQDPGQGLRLIYYSQIVNDFQKGDIAEGYSVSREKKESFPLTVTSAQKNPTAFYLCANSDRNTEAFFGQGTRLTVV.

The chain uses TRBV5-1 and TRBJ1-1; the match to TRBD1 covers 8 bases. Looked up from germline, CDR1 is SGHRS and CDR2 is YFSETQ. The CDR3 contains 14 residues. The V segment lost 7 bases and the J segment 2 bases; nucleotides outside the gene matches: 7. The DNA of the CDR3 is TGCGCCAGCCGATTCAGGGGGCGCAACACTGAAGCTTTCTTT. It is translated as CASRFRGRNTEAFF.

The rearrangement joins TRBV5-1 to TRBJ2-5, with 7 bases matching TRBD2. The CDR3 runs 15 residues. The germline V gene encodes CDR1 SGHRS and CDR2 YFSETQ. Unmatched junction bases numbered 6, after V lost 0 bases and J lost 4 bases. CDR3 region: CASSLGLADGETQYF. CDR3 nucleotide sequence: TGCGCCAGCAGCTTGGGACTAGCTGATGGAGAGACCCAGTACTTC.

V is TRBV4-2 and J is TRBJ2-6; the D gene is possibly TRBD2 (6 bases). Trimming left V 4 bases short and J 0 bases short, with 19 bases between. The CDR3 consists of 19 residues. Germline V gives CDR1 LGHNA, CDR2 YNFKEQ. The CDR3 spells CASSRWQAGTDSGANVLTF. CDR3 DNA: TGTGCCAGCAGCCGATGGCAGGCGGGGACCGACTCTGGGGCCAACGTCCTGACTTTC.

The CDR3 sequence: CASSLDGVADTQYF. CDR3 in DNA: TGTGCCAGCAGCTTAGACGGGGTAGCAGATACGCAGTATTTT. The chain joins TRBV7-6 to TRBJ2-3; perhaps TRBD2 as D (5 bases). This CDR3 has 14 residues. Trimming pared 1 base from V and 4 bases from J, leaving 9 bases between. Germline-derived CDR1 and CDR2 are SGHVS and FNYEAQ.

J is TRBJ1-4 and V is TRBV2; D call uncertain. V lost 2 bases to trimming and J lost 4 bases, with 8 bases between them. Germline V gene lookup returns CDR1 SNHLY and CDR2 FYNNEI. The CDR3 length is 14 residues. The DNA for the CDR3 is TGTGCCAGCAGTGAAATACAGCTTAATGAAAAACTGTTTTTT. Amino acids: CASSEIQLNEKLFF.

J is TRBJ2-5 and V is TRBV5-1, with D perhaps TRBD2 (5 bases). Trimming removed 0 bases at V and 11 bases at J, with 14 bases between. Germline V gene data show CDR1 as SGHRS and CDR2 as YFSETQ. This CDR3 has 13 residues. The CDR3 bases are TGCGCCAGCAGCTTGGCCGACATGGGAGAGCAGTACTTC. Translation: CASSLADMGEQYF.